One sample yielded the 22 T cell receptor beta chains listed below, sequenced in a study of CD8 T cells in ankylosing spondylitis. TCRdb redid the calling of the 5' RACE reads with MiXCR, one entry per CDR3 protein. The sample has 150,000 or so distinct CDR3 sequences, roughly 10% seen once. Sequences were obtained from blood, either unsorted or a sorted T cell fraction (not recorded which). Receptor source: a female donor with ankylosing spondylitis or in good health (not recorded which).

V usage is TRBV27 and J usage is TRBJ2-7, with 11 positions matching TRBD2. With 4 bases clipped from V and 5 bases from J, the junction kept 7 bases outside the gene matches. The CDR3 has 15 amino acids. Germline values: CDR1 MNHEY, CDR2 SMNVEV (reference sequence). CDR3 sequence: CASSSLLAGGNEQYF. The CDR3 coding sequence is TGTGCCAGCAGTTCCCTCCTAGCGGGAGGAAACGAGCAGTACTTC.

Concerning this clonotype: This may stem from a read error, because a much larger clone lies one nucleotide away. This chain links TRBV20-1 with TRBJ2-1; D gene ambiguous. CDR1 and CDR2 (germline): DFQATT, SNEGSKA (reference sequence). The CDR3 is made up of 14 amino acids. The V end lost 0 bases, the J end lost 0 bases, and 6 bases lay between the germline ends. CDR3 protein: CSARDKISYNEQFF. The CDR3 bases are TGCAGTGCTAGAGATAAAATCTCCTACAATGAGCAGTTCTTC.

The rearrangement uses TRBV6-7 and TRBJ2-7; a weak D match, TRBD2 (6 bases). TRBV6-7 is given ORF status, its function remaining uncertain. V shed 2 bases and J shed 5 bases, with 16 bases lying between them. The CDR3 runs to 15 residues. DNA of the CDR3: TGTGCCAGCAGTTACCGGTGGGAGCGGGTCAACGAGCAGTACTTC. Translating it yields CASSYRWERVNEQYF.

The V call is TRBV9, the J call TRBJ1-5; no clear D. Trimming took 0 bases from V and 0 from J, leaving 7 bases between them. This CDR3 has 15 residues. Looked up from germline, CDR1 is SGDLS and CDR2 is YYNGEE. The CDR3 spells CASSVGGNSNQPQHF. The CDR3 DNA sequence: TGTGCCAGCAGCGTAGGCGGCAATAGCAATCAGCCCCAGCATTTT.

This clonotype was found a few times. V gene TRBV7-9 combines with J gene TRBJ1-1; no clear D. Deletions cut 6 bases from V and 5 bases from J, with 13 bases between. Germline V lookup: CDR1 SEHNR, CDR2 FQNEAQ (reference sequence). The CDR3 is 13 residues long. CDR3 nucleotides: TGTGCCAGCAGTTCCAATGATGTTACTGAAGCTTTCTTT. Translated, it gives CASSSNDVTEAFF.

A few counts support this clonotype. V is TRBV11-2 and J is TRBJ2-2, with 8 bases lining up with TRBD2. The germline CDR1 and CDR2 sequences are SGHAT and FQNNGV. With 0 bases clipped from V and 4 bases from J, the junction kept 10 bases outside the gene matches. The CDR3 consists of 18 residues. CDR3 region: CASSLDHRVAGPTGELFF. The CDR3 nucleotides are TGTGCCAGCAGCTTAGATCATAGGGTAGCGGGACCCACCGGGGAGCTGTTTTTT.

This clonotype was counted a few times. The chain combines TRBV6-1 with TRBJ2-5, with D hard to call. The germline CDR1 and CDR2 sequences are MNHNS and SASEGT. With 3 bases removed from V and 6 bases from J, the gap between germline ends came to 11 bases. CDR3 length equals 13 residues. Here the CDR3 reads CASSDFWSKTQYF. The CDR3 DNA reads as TGTGCCAGCAGTGACTTTTGGTCTAAGACCCAGTACTTC.

The table lists this clonotype with a few counts. V gene TRBV6-1 combines with J gene TRBJ1-4; D gene uncertain. The CDR3 is made up of 14 amino acids. The V end lost 4 bases, the J end lost 7 bases, and 13 bases lay between the germline ends. Germline V CDR1 and CDR2: MNHNS, SASEGT. For the CDR3, the DNA is TGTGCCAGCAGTGCCGCCCCGGGAGGTGAAAAACTGTTTTTT. Protein sequence: CASSAAPGGEKLFF.

This clonotype was seen at least ten times. The rearrangement joins TRBV3-1 to TRBJ2-3, with D possibly called TRBD1 or TRBD2 (5 bases each). Germline CDR1 is LGHDT and CDR2 is YNNKEL (reference sequence). CDR3 length: 16 residues. V was trimmed by 4 bases and J by 8 bases, leaving 22 bases between them. CDR3 DNA sequence: TGTGCCAGCAGCCGCGGCTTGGGGGAAGTCTACAGTACGCAGTATTTT. Amino acids: CASSRGLGEVYSTQYF.

This clonotype occurred many times. This chain uses TRBV12-3 or TRBV12-4 with TRBJ1-1; D ambiguous. Trimming removed 7 bases from V and 4 bases from J, with 13 bases in between. The CDR3 is 13 amino acids. CDR3 nucleotide sequence: TGTGCCAGCATTTCTTCTCGAGGCACTGAAGCTTTCTTT. Its translation is CASISSRGTEAFF.

There are a few counts of this clonotype. The chain couples TRBV6-5 to TRBJ1-4; D is perhaps TRBD1 (5 bases). V was shortened by 2 bases and J by 5 bases, with 9 bases between the two germline ends. Germline CDR1 MNHEY, CDR2 SVGAGI. This CDR3 spans 14 amino acids. Here the CDR3 reads CASSYGQGNEKLFF. CDR3 coding DNA: TGTGCCAGCAGTTACGGGCAGGGAAATGAAAAACTGTTTTTT.

This clonotype has only a few counts. The V and J genes are TRBV27 and TRBJ2-7; D uncertain. CDR1 is MNHEY, CDR2 SMNVEV, per germline (reference sequence). This CDR3 has 11 amino acids. The V and J ends lost 8 bases and 7 bases respectively, with 12 bases between them. The CDR3 reads CASASVGEQYF. In nucleotides, the CDR3 is TGTGCCAGCGCCTCTGTGGGGGAGCAGTACTTC.

The chain joins TRBV20-1 to TRBJ1-2; D perhaps matches TRBD1 (6 bases). Germline V CDR1 and CDR2: DFQATT, SNEGSKA (reference sequence). V was cut by 6 bases and J by 6 bases, with 23 bases left in between. The CDR3 extends over 15 amino acids. This CDR3 reads CSAKGGERVTHGYTF. The CDR3 bases are TGCAGTGCCAAGGGGGGGGAGAGGGTTACACATGGCTACACCTTC.

This clonotype was recorded many times. The rearrangement uses TRBV4-3 and TRBJ2-5; D is perhaps TRBD2 (5 bases). The V and J ends lost 0 bases and 5 bases respectively, with 13 bases between them. The CDR3 is 15 residues long. Germline lookup yields CDR1 LGHNA and CDR2 YSLEER. For the CDR3, the DNA is TGCGCCAGCAGCCAAGACCTAGGGAGCGACGAGACCCAGTACTTC. Amino acid sequence: CASSQDLGSDETQYF.

This clonotype has just a few counts. The chain combines TRBV20-1 with TRBJ2-1; TRBD2 matches 10 bases. Germline V CDR1 and CDR2: DFQATT, SNEGSKA (reference sequence). The CDR3 runs 15 residues. The V and J ends lost 6 bases and 2 bases, in that order; junction bases with no gene match: 7. The chain's CDR3 is CSAEEREGPYNEQFF. CDR3 in DNA: TGCAGTGCCGAGGAGCGGGAGGGCCCCTACAATGAGCAGTTCTTC.

The sample holds a few counts of this clonotype. This chain links TRBV29-1 with TRBJ2-6; no definite D call. The CDR3 sequence is 12 residues long. CDR1 and CDR2 from the germline V gene are SQVTM and ANQGSEA. The V and J ends lost 0 bases and 10 bases respectively, with 7 bases between them. Written as DNA, the CDR3 is TGCAGCGTTGAAGATCACGAGAACGTCCTGACTTTC. Its translation: CSVEDHENVLTF.

This clonotype has more than one count but fewer than ten. The rearrangement links TRBV4-3 to TRBJ2-2; 7 nucleotides align to TRBD1. The germline gives CDR1 LGHNA, CDR2 YSLEER. The CDR3 runs 17 residues. Unmatched junction bases numbered 13, after V lost 4 bases and J lost 5 bases. The CDR3 DNA sequence: TGCGCCAGCAGCCGTCACAAAGGGGGCGAGGGGACCGGGGAGCTGTTTTTT. Amino acids: CASSRHKGGEGTGELFF.

About this clonotype: This could be a read error, since a much larger clone is one nucleotide away. The rearrangement links TRBV4-2 to TRBJ2-1; D might be TRBD2 (5 bases). CDR1 is LGHNA and CDR2 is YNFKEQ in the germline V gene. The CDR3 length is 14 residues. Trimming took off 2 bases at V and 7 bases at J, with 12 bases between the two ends. In DNA, the CDR3 is TGTGCCAGCAGCCAATCTAGAGGGCTGAATGAGCAGTTCTTC. Protein product: CASSQSRGLNEQFF.

This clonotype occurred many times. The rearrangement links TRBV2 to TRBJ1-1; the D gene is possibly TRBD1 (5 bases). The CDR3 has 15 amino acids. With 7 bases removed from V and 2 bases from J, the gap between germline ends came to 17 bases. The germline V gene encodes CDR1 SNHLY and CDR2 FYNNEI. DNA of the CDR3: TGTGCCAGCATAGCTCGGGTGGGGCCAAACACTGAAGCTTTCTTT. It encodes CASIARVGPNTEAFF.

This clonotype was seen a handful of times. The chain joins TRBV27 to TRBJ2-7; tentatively, D is TRBD2 (5 bases). CDR1 and CDR2 from the germline V gene are MNHEY and SMNVEV (reference sequence). The CDR3 consists of 13 residues. V gave up 5 bases and J gave up 4 bases, with 12 bases separating them. CDR3 sequence reads: CASSRRGSYEQYF. The CDR3 DNA sequence: TGTGCCAGCAGTCGTCGGGGTTCTTACGAGCAGTACTTC.

This clonotype was seen a few times. The genes are TRBV28 and TRBJ2-7; TRBD1 aligns across 7 bases. Per the germline V gene, CDR1 is MDHEN and CDR2 is SYDVKM. The CDR3 contains 14 residues. V lost 3 bases, J lost 4 bases, and 6 bases stayed unmatched. The CDR3 sequence: CASSLDRFTYEQYF. CDR3 bases: TGTGCCAGCAGTTTGGACAGGTTCACGTACGAGCAGTACTTC.

This clonotype was recorded a few times. The chain is built from TRBV7-3 and TRBJ2-3, with 7 nucleotides matching TRBD1. The CDR3 is 13 amino acids. Per germline, CDR1 SGHTA and CDR2 FQGTGA. The V and J ends lost 2 bases and 6 bases, in that order; junction bases with no gene match: 2. CDR3 sequence reads: CASSLATGDTQYF. Here the CDR3 DNA reads TGTGCCAGCAGCTTAGCGACAGGGGATACGCAGTATTTT.